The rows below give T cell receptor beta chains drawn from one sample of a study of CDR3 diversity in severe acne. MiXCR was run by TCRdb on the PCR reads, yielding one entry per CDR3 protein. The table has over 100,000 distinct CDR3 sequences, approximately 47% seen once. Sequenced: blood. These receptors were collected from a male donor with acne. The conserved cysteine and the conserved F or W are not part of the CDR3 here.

ASSAAGLTDTQF	TRBV12-3/TRBV12-4	TRBJ2-1
ASSQDGGTEAF	TRBV4-2	TRBJ1-1
AIRDRGNEYEQY	TRBV10-3	TRBJ2-7
SARDPAGITNTEAS	TRBV20-1	TRBJ1-1
ATSDVAGGNNEQF	TRBV24-1	TRBJ2-1
ASSTRQGRTGELF	TRBV19	TRBJ2-2
ASSGPGQGGTEAF	TRBV2	TRBJ1-1
SASGKGIDEQF	TRBV20-1	TRBJ2-1
ASSYRGSATDTQY	TRBV6-5	TRBJ2-3
AISEPTGGGETQY	TRBV10-3	TRBJ2-5
ASSLSGSRNTQY	TRBV11-2	TRBJ2-3
ASNDRGRDHGYT	TRBV19	TRBJ1-2
SAAPGLAETQY	TRBV20-1	TRBJ2-5
AISATVYEQY	TRBV10-2	TRBJ2-7
SARDNYEQY	TRBV20-1	TRBJ2-7
ASSPGSNEKLF	TRBV10-2	TRBJ1-4
ASSGTGLGYT	TRBV5-1	TRBJ1-2
ASSLDSSTSSYEQY	TRBV5-4	TRBJ2-7
ATWDGLGTGNTIY	TRBV10-3	TRBJ1-3
ATSDATTQKQGVGYT	TRBV24-1	TRBJ1-2
SAPSGSLSDTQY	TRBV20-1	TRBJ2-3
ASSRSGLAGVTDTQY	TRBV19	TRBJ2-3
ASSPWGGEDSTDTQY	TRBV7-9	TRBJ2-3
SAHDRGWGYGYT	TRBV20-1	TRBJ1-2
ASSKPPGLAGERY	TRBV25-1	TRBJ2-7